What follows describes a single T cell receptor beta chain. Its antigen is as yet unknown. The data originate from a study of Ad26.COV2.S vaccination and SARS-CoV-2 variants. Background on the study: The Ad26.COV2.S arm of the COV1001 trial was where the donor was placed. Intramuscular Ad26.COV2.S at 5x10^10 or 1x10^11 viral particles.

Findings and caveats of the study: While placebo recipients had lower spike-specific TCR breadth, vaccine recipients had more.

The assay was immunoSEQ multiplex PCR, and TCRdb's table has in-frame clones only and misses some. The table lists 400,000 to 500,000 clones, nearly 90% of them singletons. The germline V gene has CDR1 MDHEN and CDR2 SYDVKM. CDR3 length: 15 residues. The J segment lost 3 bases and the V segment lost 1 base, leaving 4 bases of the junction unmatched. Sample treatment: roughly 18 received Ad26.COV2.S at low or high dose, single or two shots; about 5 received placebo; per-sample allocation not given. It was on day 63 after the first vaccine or placebo injection that samples were taken. The clonotype originates from a person between 18 and 60 years old who received the Ad26.COV2.S COVID-19 vaccine or a placebo. The chain combines TRBV28 with TRBJ1-2; 8 bases are shared with TRBD1. This specimen was peripheral blood, taken in a trial of Ad26.COV2.S vaccine versus placebo. The CDR3 loop is CASSLSGQGYYGYTF. Written as DNA, the CDR3 is TGTGCCAGCAGTTTATCCGGACAGGGCTACTATGGCTACACCTTC.